The clone carrying this T cell receptor (beta chain) was recorded only once. Its antigen remains unidentified. The entry originates in a study of siplizumab effects on memory and regulatory T cells. With 2 bases clipped from V and 4 bases from J, the junction kept 16 bases outside the gene matches. Germline CDR1 and CDR2: MDHEN and SYDVKM. This CDR3 has 19 residues. Here immunoSEQ multiplex PCR was the method, and the copy in TCRdb shows in-frame clones only, minus some. Among some 100,000 clones, 80% to 95% were seen once, and the ten largest hold 6.5% to 8%. General study findings and limits: Siplizumab significantly reduced alloreactive sequences traceable to unstimulated CD4+ memory cells. It was never confirmed that proliferating Tregs from siplizumab cultures were suppressive. Controls showed an average of roughly 25% Treg-derived mappable alloreactive CD4+ clones, while siplizumab showed roughly 70%.

The sample was CD8+ T cells sorted from blood. The sequence derives from a human donor in good health. The chain has TRBV28 and TRBJ2-5, with 10 bases identical to TRBD2. The DNA for the CDR3 is TGTGCCAGCAGTTTACGAGTTGGGATAGCGGGGGGCATAGGAGAGACCCAGTACTTC. Translation: CASSLRVGIAGGIGETQYF.